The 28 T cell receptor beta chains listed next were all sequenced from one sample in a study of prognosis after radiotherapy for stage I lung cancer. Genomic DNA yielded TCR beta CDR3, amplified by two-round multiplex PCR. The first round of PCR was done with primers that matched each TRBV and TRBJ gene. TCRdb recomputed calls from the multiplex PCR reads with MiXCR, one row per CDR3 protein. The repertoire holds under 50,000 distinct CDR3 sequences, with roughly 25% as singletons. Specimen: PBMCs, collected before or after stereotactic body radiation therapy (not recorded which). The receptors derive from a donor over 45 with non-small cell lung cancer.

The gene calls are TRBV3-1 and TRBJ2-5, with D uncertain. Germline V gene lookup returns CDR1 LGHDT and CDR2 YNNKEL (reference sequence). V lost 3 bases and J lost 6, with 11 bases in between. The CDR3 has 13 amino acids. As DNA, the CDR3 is TGTGCCAGCAGCCAGTGGATGGGAAAGACCCAGTACTTC. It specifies CASSQWMGKTQYF.

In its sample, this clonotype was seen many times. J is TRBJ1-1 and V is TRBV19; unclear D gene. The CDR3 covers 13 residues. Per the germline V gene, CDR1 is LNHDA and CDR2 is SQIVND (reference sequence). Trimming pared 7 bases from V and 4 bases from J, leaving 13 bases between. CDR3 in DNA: TGTGCCAGTAACCCCTTGGGCTCCACTGAAGCTTTCTTT. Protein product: CASNPLGSTEAFF.

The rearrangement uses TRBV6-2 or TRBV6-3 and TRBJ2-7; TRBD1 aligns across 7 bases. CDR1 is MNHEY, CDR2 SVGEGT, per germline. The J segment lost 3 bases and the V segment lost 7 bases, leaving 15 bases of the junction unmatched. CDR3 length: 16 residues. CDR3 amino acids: CASNEDRVSLYYEQYF. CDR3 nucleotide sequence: TGTGCCAGCAATGAAGACAGGGTATCACTTTACTACGAGCAGTACTTC.

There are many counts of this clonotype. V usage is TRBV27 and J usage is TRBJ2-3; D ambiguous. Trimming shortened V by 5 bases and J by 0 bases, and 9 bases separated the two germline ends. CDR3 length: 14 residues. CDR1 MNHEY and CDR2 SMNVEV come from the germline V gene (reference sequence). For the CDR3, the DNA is TGTGCCAGCAGTCTCTCCTATAGCACAGATACGCAGTATTTT. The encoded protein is CASSLSYSTDTQYF.

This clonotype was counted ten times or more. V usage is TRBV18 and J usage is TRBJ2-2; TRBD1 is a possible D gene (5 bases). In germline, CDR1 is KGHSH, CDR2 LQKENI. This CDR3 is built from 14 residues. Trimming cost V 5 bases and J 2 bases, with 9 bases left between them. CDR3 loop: CASSSDTNTGELFF. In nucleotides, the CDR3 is TGTGCCAGCTCATCGGACACCAACACCGGGGAGCTGTTTTTT. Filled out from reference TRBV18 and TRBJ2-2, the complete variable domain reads NAGVMQNPRHLVRRRGQEARLRCSPMKGHSHVYWYRQLPEEGLKFMVYLQKENIIDESGMPKERFSAEFPKEGPSILRIQQVVRGDSAAYFCASSSDTNTGELFFGEGSRLTVL.

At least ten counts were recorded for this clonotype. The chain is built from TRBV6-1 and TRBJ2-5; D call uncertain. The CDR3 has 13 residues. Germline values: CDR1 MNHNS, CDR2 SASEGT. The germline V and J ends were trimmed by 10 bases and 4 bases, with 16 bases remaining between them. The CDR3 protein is CATSRAKRETQYF. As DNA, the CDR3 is TGTGCCACCTCAAGAGCGAAAAGAGAGACCCAGTACTTC.

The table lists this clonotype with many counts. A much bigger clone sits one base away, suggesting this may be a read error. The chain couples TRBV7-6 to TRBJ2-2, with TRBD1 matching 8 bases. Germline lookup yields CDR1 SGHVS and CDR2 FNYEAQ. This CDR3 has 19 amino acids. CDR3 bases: TGTGCCAGCAGCTTAGGGCCAGGGGGCCCCACTACGAACACCGGGAAGCTGTTTTTT. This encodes CASSLGPGGPTTNTGKLFF.

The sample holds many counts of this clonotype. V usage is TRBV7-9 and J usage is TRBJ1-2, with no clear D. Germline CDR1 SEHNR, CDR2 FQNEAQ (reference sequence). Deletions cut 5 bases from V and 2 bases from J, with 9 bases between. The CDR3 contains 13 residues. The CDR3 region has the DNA TGTGCCAGCAGCCTCAAGGAGAACTATGGCTACACCTTC. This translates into CASSLKENYGYTF.

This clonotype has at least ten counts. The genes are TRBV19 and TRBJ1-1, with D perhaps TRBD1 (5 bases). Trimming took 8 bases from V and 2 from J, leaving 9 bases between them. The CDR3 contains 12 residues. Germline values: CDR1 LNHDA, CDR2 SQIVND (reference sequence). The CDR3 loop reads CASLDRNTEAFF. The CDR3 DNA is TGTGCCAGTTTAGACAGAAACACTGAAGCTTTCTTT.

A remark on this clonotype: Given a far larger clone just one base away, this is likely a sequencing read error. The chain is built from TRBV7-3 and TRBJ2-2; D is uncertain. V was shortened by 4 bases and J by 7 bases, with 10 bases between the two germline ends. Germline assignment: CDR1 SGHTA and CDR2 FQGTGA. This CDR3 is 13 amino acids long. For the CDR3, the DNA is TGTGCCAGCAGCTCTGAGGTGGACGGGGAGCTGTTTTTT. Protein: CASSSEVDGELFF.

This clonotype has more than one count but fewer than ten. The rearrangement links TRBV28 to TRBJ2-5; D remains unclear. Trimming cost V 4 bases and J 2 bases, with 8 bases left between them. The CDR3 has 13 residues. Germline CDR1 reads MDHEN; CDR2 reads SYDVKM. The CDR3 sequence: CASSSERQETQYF. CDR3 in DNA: TGTGCCAGCAGTTCAGAAAGACAAGAGACCCAGTACTTC. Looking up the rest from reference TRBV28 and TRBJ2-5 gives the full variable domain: DVKVTQSSRYLVKRTGEKVFLECVQDMDHENMFWYRQDPGLGLRLIYFSYDVKMKEKGDIPEGYSVSREKKERFSLILESASTNQTSMYLCASSSERQETQYFGPGTRLLVL.

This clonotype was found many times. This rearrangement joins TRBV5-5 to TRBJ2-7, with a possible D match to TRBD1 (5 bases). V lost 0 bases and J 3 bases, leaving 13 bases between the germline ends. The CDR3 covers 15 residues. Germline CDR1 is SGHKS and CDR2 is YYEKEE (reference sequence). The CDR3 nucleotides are TGTGCCAGCAGCTTGGAAGGGATGGGGCTCTACGAGCAGTACTTC. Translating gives CASSLEGMGLYEQYF.

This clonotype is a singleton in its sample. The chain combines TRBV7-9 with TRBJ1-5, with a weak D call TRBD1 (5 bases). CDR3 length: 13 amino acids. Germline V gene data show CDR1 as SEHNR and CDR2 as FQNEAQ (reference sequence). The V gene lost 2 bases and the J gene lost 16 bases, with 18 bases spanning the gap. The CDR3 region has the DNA TGTGCCAGCAGCTTATCAGGGAGTTCTCAGCCCCATTTT. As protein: CASSLSGSSQPHF.

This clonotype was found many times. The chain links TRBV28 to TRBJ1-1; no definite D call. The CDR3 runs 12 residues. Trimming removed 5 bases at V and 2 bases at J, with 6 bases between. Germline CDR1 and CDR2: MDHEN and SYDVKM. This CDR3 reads CASSTGNTEAFF. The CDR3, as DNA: TGTGCCAGCAGTACGGGCAACACTGAAGCTTTCTTT.

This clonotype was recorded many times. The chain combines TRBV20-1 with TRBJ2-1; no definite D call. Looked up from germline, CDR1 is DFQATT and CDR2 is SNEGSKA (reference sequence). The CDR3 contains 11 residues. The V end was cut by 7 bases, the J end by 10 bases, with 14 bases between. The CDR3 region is CSVTVRKEQFF. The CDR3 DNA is TGCAGTGTCACGGTCCGAAAGGAGCAGTTCTTC.

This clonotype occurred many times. CDR3 in amino acids: CASSSDTLNTGELFF. For the CDR3, the DNA is TGTGCCAGCAGTTCGGACACCCTGAACACCGGGGAGCTGTTTTTT. This sequence joins TRBV2 and TRBJ2-2; possibly TRBD1 for D (5 bases). V was trimmed by 5 bases and J by 1 base, leaving 11 bases between them. Germline V gene data show CDR1 as SNHLY and CDR2 as FYNNEI. This CDR3 has 15 residues.

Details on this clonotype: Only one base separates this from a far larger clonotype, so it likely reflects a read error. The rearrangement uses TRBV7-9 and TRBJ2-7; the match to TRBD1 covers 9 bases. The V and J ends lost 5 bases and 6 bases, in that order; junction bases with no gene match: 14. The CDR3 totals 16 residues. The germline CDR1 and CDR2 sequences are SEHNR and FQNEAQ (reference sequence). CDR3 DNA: TGTGCCAGCAGCGTCCATAGGGGACAGGGTGCATCCGAGCAGTACTTC. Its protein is CASSVHRGQGASEQYF.

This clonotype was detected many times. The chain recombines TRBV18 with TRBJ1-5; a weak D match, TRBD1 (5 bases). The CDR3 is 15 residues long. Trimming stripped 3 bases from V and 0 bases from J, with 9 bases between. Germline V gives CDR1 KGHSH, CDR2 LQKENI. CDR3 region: CASSPTANSNQPQHF. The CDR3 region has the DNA TGTGCCAGCTCACCGACAGCGAATAGCAATCAGCCCCAGCATTTT.

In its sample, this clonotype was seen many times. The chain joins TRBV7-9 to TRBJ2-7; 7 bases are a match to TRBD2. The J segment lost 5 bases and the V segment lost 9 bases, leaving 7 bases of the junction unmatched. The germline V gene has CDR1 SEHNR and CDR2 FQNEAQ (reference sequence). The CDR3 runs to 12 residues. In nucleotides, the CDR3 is TGTGCCAGAAAGGGAGGGAAAAACGAGCAGTACTTC. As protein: CARKGGKNEQYF.

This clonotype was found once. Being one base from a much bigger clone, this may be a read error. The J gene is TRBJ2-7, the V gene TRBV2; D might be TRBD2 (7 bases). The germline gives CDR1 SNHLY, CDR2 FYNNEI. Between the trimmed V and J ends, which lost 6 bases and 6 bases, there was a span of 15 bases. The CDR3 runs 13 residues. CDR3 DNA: TGTGCCAGCAGAGGGGGGGGGTATCTCGAGCAGTACTTC. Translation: CASRGGGYLEQYF.

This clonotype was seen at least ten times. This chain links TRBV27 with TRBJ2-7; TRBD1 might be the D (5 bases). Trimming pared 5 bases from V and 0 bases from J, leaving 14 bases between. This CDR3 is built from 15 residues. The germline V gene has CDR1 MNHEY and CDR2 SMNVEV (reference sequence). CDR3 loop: CASSPTRGSSYEQYF. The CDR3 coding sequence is TGTGCCAGCAGTCCCACAAGGGGCAGCTCCTACGAGCAGTACTTC.

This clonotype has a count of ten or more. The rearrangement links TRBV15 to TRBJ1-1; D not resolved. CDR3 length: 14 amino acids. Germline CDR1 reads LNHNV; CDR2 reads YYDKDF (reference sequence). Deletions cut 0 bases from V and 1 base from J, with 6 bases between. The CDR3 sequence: CATSRDIGNTEAFF. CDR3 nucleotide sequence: TGTGCCACCAGCAGAGACATAGGGAACACTGAAGCTTTCTTT.

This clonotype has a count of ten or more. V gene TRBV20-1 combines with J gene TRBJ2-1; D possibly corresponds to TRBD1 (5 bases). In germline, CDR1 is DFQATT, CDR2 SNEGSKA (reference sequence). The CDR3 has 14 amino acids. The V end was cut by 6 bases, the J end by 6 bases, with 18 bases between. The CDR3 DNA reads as TGCAGTGCCCCCTCCCCCCAGGGTGGCAATGAGCAGTTCTTC. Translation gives CSAPSPQGGNEQFF.

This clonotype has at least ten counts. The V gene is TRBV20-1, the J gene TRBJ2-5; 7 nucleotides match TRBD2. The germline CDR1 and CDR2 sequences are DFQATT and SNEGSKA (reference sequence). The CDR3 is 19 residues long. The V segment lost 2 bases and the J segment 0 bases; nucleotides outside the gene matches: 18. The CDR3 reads CSARFGPTSARYYQETQYF. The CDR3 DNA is TGCAGTGCTAGATTCGGGCCCACTAGCGCGCGATACTACCAAGAGACCCAGTACTTC.

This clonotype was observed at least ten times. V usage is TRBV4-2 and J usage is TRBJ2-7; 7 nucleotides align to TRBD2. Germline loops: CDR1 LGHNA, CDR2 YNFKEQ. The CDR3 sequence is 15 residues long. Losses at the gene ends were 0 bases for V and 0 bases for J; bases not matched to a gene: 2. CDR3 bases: TGTGCCAGCAGCCAAGAAACGGGGGGCTCCTACGAGCAGTACTTC. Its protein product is CASSQETGGSYEQYF.

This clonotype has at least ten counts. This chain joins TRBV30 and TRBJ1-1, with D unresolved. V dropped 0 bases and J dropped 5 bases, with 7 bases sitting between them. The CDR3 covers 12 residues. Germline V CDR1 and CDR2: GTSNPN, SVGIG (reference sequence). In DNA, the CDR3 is TGTGCCTGGAGTGTACGTCGAACTGAAGCTTTCTTT. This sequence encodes CAWSVRRTEAFF. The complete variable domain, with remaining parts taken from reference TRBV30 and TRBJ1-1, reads SQTIHQWPATLVQPVGSPLSLECTVEGTSNPNLYWYRQAAGRGLQLLFYSVGIGQISSEVPQNLSASRPQDRQFILSSKKLLLSDSGFYLCAWSVRRTEAFFGQGTRLTVV.

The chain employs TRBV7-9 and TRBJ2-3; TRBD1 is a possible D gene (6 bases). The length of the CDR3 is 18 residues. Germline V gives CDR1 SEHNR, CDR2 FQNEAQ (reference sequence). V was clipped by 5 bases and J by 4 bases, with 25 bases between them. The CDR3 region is CASSATTGEGVGADTQYF. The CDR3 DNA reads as TGTGCCAGCAGCGCCACAACTGGAGAGGGGGTGGGTGCAGATACGCAGTATTTT.

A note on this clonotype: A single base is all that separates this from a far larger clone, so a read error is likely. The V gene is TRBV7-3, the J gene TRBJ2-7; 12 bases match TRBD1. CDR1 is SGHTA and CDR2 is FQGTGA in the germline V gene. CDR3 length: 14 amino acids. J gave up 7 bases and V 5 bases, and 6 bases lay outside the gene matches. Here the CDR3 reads CASSQGQGAVEQYF. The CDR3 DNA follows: TGTGCCAGCAGCCAGGGACAGGGGGCAGTGGAGCAGTACTTC.